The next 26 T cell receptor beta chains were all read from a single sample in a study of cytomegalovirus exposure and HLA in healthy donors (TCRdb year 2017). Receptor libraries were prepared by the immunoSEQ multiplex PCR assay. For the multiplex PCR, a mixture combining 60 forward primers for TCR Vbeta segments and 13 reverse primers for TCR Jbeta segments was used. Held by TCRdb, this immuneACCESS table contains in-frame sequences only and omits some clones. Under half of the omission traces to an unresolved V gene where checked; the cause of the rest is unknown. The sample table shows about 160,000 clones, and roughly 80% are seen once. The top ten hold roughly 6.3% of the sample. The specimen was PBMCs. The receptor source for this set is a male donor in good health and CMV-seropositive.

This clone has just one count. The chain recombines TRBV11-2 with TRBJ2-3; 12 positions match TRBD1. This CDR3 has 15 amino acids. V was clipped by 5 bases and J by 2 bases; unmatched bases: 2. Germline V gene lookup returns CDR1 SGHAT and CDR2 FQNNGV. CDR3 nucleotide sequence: TGTGCCAGCAGCCTGGGACAGGGGGCCACAGATACGCAGTATTTT. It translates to CASSLGQGATDTQYF.

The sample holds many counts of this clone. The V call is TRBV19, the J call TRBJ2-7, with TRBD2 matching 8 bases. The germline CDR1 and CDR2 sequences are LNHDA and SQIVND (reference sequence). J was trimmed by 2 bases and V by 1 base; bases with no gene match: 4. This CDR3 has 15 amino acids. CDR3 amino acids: CASSIGSGTPYEQYF. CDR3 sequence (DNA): TGTGCCAGTAGTATAGGTAGCGGGACACCCTACGAGCAGTACTTC.

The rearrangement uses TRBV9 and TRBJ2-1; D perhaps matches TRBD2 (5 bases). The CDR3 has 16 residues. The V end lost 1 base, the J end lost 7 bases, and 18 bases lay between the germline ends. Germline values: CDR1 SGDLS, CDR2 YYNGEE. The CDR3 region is CASSVRSSSTWNEQFF. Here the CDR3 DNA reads TGTGCCAGCAGCGTACGGTCTAGCTCGACTTGGAATGAGCAGTTCTTC. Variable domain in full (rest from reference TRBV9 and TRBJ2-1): DSGVTQTPKHLITATGQRVTLRCSPRSGDLSVYWYQQSLDQGLQFLIQYYNGEERAKGNILERFSAQQFPDLHSELNLSSLELGDSALYFCASSVRSSSTWNEQFFGPGTRLTVL.

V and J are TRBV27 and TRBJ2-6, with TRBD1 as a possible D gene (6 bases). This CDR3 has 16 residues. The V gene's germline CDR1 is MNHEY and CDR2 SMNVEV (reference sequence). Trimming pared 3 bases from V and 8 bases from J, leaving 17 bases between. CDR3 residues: CASSFLRGPASNVLTF. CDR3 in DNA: TGTGCCAGCAGTTTTCTCAGGGGACCGGCGTCCAACGTCCTGACTTTC.

CDR3 coding DNA: TGTGCCAGCAGTGAACGGGCTAGCGGGAGCTACAATGAGCAGTTCTTC. It yields the protein CASSERASGSYNEQFF. V and J are TRBV2 and TRBJ2-1; 10 nucleotides match TRBD2. Trimming removed 2 bases from V and 3 bases from J; junction bases left unmatched: 4. The CDR3 length is 16 residues. The germline V gene encodes CDR1 SNHLY and CDR2 FYNNEI.

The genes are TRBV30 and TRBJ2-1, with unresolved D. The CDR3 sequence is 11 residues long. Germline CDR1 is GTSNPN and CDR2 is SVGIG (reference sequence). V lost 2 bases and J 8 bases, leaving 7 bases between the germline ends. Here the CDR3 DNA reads TGTGCCTGGAGTCACGCGGATGAGCAGTTCTTC. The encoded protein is CAWSHADEQFF.

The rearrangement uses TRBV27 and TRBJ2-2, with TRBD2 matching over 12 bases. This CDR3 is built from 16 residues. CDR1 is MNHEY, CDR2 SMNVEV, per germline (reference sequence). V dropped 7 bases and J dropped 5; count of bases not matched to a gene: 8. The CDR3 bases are TGTGCCAGCAACCCGACTAGCGGGAGTTCAACCGGGGAGCTGTTTTTT. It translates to CASNPTSGSSTGELFF.

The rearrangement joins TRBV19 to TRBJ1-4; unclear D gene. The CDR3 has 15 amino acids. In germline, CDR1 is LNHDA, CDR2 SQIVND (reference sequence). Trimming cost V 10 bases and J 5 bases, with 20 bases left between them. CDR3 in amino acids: CATGGPSFPNEKLFF. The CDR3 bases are TGTGCCACGGGCGGGCCCTCCTTTCCCAATGAAAAACTGTTTTTT.

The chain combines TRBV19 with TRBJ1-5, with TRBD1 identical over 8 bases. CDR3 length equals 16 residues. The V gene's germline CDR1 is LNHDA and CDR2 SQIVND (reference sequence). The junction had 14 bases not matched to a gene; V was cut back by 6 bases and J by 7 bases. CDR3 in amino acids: CASRGEGQGAWQPQHF. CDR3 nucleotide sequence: TGTGCCAGTAGGGGTGAAGGACAGGGCGCGTGGCAGCCCCAGCATTTT.

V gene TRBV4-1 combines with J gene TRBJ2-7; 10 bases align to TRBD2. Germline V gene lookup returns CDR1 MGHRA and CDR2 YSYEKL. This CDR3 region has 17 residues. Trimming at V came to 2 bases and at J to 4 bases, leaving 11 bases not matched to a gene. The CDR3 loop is CASSQPASGRAEYEQYF. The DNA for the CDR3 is TGCGCCAGCAGCCAACCGGCCAGCGGGAGGGCCGAGTACGAGCAGTACTTC.

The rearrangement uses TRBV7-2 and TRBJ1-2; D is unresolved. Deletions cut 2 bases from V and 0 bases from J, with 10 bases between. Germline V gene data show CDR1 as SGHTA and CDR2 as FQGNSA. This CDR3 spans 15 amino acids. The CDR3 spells CASSLYLRPNYGYTF. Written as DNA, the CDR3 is TGTGCCAGCAGCTTATACTTACGTCCTAACTATGGCTACACCTTC.

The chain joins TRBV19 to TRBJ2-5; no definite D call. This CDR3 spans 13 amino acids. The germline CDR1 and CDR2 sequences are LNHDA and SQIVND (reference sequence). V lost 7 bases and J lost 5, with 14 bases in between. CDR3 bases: TGTGCCAGTACCACCCAGCGTGGGGAGACCCAGTACTTC. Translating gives CASTTQRGETQYF.

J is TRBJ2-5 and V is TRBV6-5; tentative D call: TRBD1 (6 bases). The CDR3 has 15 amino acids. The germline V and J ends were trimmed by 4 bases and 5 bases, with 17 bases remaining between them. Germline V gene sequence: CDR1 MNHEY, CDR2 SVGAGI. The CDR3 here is CASSSGYRVGETQYF. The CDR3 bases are TGTGCCAGCAGTTCAGGGTACAGGGTGGGGGAGACCCAGTACTTC.

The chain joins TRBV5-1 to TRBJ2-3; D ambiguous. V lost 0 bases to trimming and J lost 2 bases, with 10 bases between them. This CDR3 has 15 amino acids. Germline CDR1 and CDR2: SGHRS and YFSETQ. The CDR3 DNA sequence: TGCGCCAGCAGCTTGGTCCCGCAGATCACAGATACGCAGTATTTT. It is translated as CASSLVPQITDTQYF.

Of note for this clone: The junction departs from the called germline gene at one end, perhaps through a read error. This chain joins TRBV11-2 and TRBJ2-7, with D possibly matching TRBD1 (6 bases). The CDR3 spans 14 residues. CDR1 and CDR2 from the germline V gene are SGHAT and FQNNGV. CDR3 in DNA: TGTGACAGCAGCCCCGGGGCCTACAGGGACGAGCAGTACTTC. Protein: CDSSPGAYRDEQYF. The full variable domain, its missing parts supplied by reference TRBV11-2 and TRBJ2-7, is EAGVAQSPRYKIIEKRQSVAFWCNPISGHATLYWYQQILGQGPKLLIQFQNNGVVDDSQLPKDRFSAERLKGVDSTLKIQPAKLEDSAVYLCDSSPGAYRDEQYFGPGTRLTVT.

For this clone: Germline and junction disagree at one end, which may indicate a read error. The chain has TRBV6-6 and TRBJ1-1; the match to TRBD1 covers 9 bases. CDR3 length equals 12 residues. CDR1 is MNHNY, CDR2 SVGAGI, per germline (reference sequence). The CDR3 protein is CASKSQGAEGGF. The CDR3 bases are TGTGCCAGCAAGTCACAGGGGGCGGAAGGAGGCTTT.

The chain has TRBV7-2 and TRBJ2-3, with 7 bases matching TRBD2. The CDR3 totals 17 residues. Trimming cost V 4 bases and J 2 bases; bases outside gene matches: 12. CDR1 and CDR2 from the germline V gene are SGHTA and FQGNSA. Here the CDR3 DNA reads TGTGCCAGCAGCTCCCCCCTGGGGGGGAAGGTCACAGATACGCAGTATTTT. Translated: CASSSPLGGKVTDTQYF.

Here the CDR3 DNA reads TGTGCCAGCAGCTTTGGGACTAGCGGGGGACACCAAGAGACCCAGTACTTC. Its protein is CASSFGTSGGHQETQYF. This sequence joins TRBV7-9 and TRBJ2-5; 14 positions match TRBD2. Germline CDR1 is SEHNR and CDR2 is FQNEAQ (reference sequence). The CDR3 sequence is 17 residues long. Unmatched junction bases numbered 3, after V lost 3 bases and J lost 0 bases.

CDR3 protein: CSASRGGEQYF. DNA for the CDR3: TGCAGTGCTAGTAGGGGGGGCGAGCAGTACTTC. V usage is TRBV20-1 and J usage is TRBJ2-7, with a tentative D call TRBD2 (7 bases). Germline CDR1 reads DFQATT; CDR2 reads SNEGSKA (reference sequence). V was cut by 3 bases and J by 6 bases, with 9 bases left in between. This CDR3 has 11 amino acids.

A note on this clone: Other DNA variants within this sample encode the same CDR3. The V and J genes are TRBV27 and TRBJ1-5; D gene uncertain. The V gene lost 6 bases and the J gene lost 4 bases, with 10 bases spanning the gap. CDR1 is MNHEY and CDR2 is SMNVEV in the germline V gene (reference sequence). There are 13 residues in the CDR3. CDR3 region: CASSPGGNQPQHF. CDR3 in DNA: TGTGCCAGCAGCCCAGGCGGGAATCAGCCCCAGCATTTT.

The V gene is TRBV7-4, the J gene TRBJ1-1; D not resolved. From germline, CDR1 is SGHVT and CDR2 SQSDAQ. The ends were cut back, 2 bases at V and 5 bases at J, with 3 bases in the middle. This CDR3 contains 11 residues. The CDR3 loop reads CASSLQTEAFF. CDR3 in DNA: TGTGCCAGCAGCTTACAGACTGAAGCTTTCTTT.

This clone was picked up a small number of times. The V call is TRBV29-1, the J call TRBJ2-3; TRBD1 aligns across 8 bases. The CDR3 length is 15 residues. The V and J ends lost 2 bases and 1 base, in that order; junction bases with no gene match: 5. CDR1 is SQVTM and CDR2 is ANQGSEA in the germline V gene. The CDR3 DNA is TGCAGCGTTGAACAGACAGGGGCGGGCACAGATACGCAGTATTTT. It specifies CSVEQTGAGTDTQYF.

The CDR3 bases are TGTGCCAGCCAGGGACAGGTTTCCTACGAGCAGTACTTC. Its translation: CASQGQVSYEQYF. The chain combines TRBV7-9 with TRBJ2-7, with TRBD1 matching over 8 bases. Germline V CDR1 and CDR2: SEHNR, FQNEAQ (reference sequence). J was trimmed by 1 base and V by 8 bases; bases with no gene match: 4. The CDR3 consists of 13 residues.

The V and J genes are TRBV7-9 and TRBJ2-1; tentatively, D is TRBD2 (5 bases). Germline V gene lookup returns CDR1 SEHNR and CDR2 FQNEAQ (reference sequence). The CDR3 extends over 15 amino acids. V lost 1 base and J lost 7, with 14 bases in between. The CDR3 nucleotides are TGTGCCAGCAGCTTAGGCTCTAGCCAGACTAATGAGCAGTTCTTC. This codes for CASSLGSSQTNEQFF.

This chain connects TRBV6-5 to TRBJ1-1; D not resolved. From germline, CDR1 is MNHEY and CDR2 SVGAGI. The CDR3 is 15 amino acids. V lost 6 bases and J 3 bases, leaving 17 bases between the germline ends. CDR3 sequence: CASRSLGRFDTEAFF. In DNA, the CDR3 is TGTGCCAGCAGGTCCCTAGGGAGGTTCGACACTGAAGCTTTCTTT.

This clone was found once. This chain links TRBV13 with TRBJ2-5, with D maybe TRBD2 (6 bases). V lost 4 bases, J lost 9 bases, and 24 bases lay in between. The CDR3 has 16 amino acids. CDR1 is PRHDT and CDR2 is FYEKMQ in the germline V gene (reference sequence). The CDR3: CASSSTHSFGGRSQYF. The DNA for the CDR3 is TGTGCCAGCAGCTCCACACACTCCTTCGGGGGTCGGTCCCAGTACTTC. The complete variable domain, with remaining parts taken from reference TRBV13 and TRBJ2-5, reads AAGVIQSPRHLIKEKRETATLKCYPIPRHDTVYWYQQGPGQDPQFLISFYEKMQSDKGSIPDRFSAQQFSDYHSELNMSSLELGDSALYFCASSSTHSFGGRSQYFGPGTRLLVL.